This section outlines one TCR beta chain sequence together with its context. Its antigen is unknown. This sample is part of a study of T cells in Graves' hyperthyroidism and ophthalmopathy. Whole-study results and caveats: The model identified upcoming ophthalmopathy a median approximately six months ahead of onset. From stable hyperthyroidism, ophthalmopathy was set apart by a 13 V-J model.

The authors deemed Graves' hyperthyroidism stable absent ophthalmopathy progression within 18 months. Diagnostic assessment was based on clinical symptoms, serum thyroxine and TRAb, thyroid ultrasound and orbital computed tomography. RNA transcripts provided the source from which TCR beta CDR3 regions were amplified. When the TCR CDR3 underwent first-round RT-PCR, the HTBI primer set was used. Each CDR3 protein is one row after TCRdb ran MiXCR on the multiplex PCR reads. Counted here are nearly 750,000 distinct CDR3 sequences, approximately 40% occurring once; the ten biggest clones make up roughly 30%. The receptor comes from a woman aged 40 to 50 with Graves' hyperthyroidism. The sample consisted of blood.

CDR3 loop: CASSAYSGSGYTF. In DNA, the CDR3 is TGTGCCAGCAGCGCATACTCAGGGAGTGGCTACACCTTC. V usage is TRBV7-2 and J usage is TRBJ1-2; weak D call: TRBD1 (5 bases). The V gene lost 5 bases and the J gene lost 7 bases, with 14 bases spanning the gap. The CDR3 loop spans 13 amino acids. CDR1 and CDR2 (germline): SGHTA, FQGNSA.